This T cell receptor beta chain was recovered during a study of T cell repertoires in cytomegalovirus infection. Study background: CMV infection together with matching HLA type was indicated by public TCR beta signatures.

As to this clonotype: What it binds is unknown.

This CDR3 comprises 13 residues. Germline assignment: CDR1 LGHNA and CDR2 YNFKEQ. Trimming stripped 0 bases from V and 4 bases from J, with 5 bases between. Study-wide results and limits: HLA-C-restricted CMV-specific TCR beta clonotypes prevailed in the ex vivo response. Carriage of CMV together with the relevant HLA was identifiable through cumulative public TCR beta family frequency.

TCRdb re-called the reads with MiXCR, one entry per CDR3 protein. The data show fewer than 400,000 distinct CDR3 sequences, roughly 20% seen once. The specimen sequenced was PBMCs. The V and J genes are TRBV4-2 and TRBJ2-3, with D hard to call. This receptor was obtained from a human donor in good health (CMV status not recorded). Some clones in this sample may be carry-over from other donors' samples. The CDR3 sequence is CASSQEWADTQYF. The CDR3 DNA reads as TGTGCCAGCAGCCAAGAGTGGGCAGATACGCAGTATTTT.